These 16 T cell receptor beta chains originate from one sample sequenced in a study of cytomegalovirus exposure and HLA in healthy donors listed by TCRdb under 2017. Receptor amplification or capture employed the immunoSEQ multiplex PCR assay. The multiplex PCR relied on a mix of 60 forward primers for TCR Vbeta segments and 13 reverse primers for TCR Jbeta segments. TCRdb mirrors the immuneACCESS table, restricted to in-frame sequences. Some clones are absent from its copies; in checked studies, under half trace to an unresolved V gene, and the reason for the others is unknown. Across this sample there are fewer than 95,000 clones, with roughly 63% seen only once. About 22% of the sample is taken by the ten largest. What was sequenced was PBMCs. These receptors originate from a woman between 45 and 60 years old in good health and CMV-seropositive.

The chain carries TRBV4-2 and TRBJ2-1, with 8 bases fitting TRBD2. The CDR3 length is 16 residues. From germline, CDR1 is LGHNA and CDR2 YNFKEQ. Trimming took 1 base from V and 2 from J; bases not matched to a gene: 4. CDR3 nucleotides: TGTGCCAGCAGCCAAGTTCCAGCGGGGGCCTACAATGAGCAGTTCTTC. Residues: CASSQVPAGAYNEQFF.

The chain links TRBV7-3 to TRBJ2-5, with 9 bases identical to TRBD1. J gave up 4 bases and V 0 bases, and 0 bases lay outside the gene matches. This CDR3 is 14 amino acids long. CDR1 is SGHTA and CDR2 is FQGTGA in the germline V gene. The CDR3 sequence: CASSLTGQGETQYF. The CDR3 DNA sequence: TGTGCCAGCAGCTTAACGGGACAGGGAGAGACCCAGTACTTC.

The CDR3 protein is CASSQEVRGSTNEKLFF. CDR3 sequence (DNA): TGTGCCAGCAGCCAAGAAGTAAGGGGCTCAACTAATGAAAAACTGTTTTTT. This chain links TRBV4-2 with TRBJ1-4, with TRBD1 as a possible D gene (5 bases). This CDR3 has 17 amino acids. The V gene lost 0 bases and the J gene lost 0 bases, with 11 bases spanning the gap. Germline V gives CDR1 LGHNA, CDR2 YNFKEQ.

V and J are TRBV30 and TRBJ2-7; 9 bases map to TRBD1. Germline CDR1 GTSNPN, CDR2 SVGIG (reference sequence). With V trimmed by 8 bases and J by 1 base, 6 bases remained unmatched. This CDR3 comprises 13 residues. Written as DNA, the CDR3 is TGTGCCGGGGGACAGGGAGTTTCCTACGAGCAGTACTTC. Amino acid sequence: CAGGQGVSYEQYF.

The chain employs TRBV30 and TRBJ2-5, with 9 bases fitting TRBD1. CDR1 and CDR2 from the germline V gene are GTSNPN and SVGIG (reference sequence). V lost 3 bases and J lost 5; bases outside the gene matches: 10. The length of the CDR3 is 15 residues. The CDR3 region is CAWRASGTGRETQYF. CDR3 DNA: TGTGCCTGGAGAGCCTCCGGGACAGGGAGGGAGACCCAGTACTTC.

This clone was picked up one time. The rearrangement uses TRBV6-6 and TRBJ1-4; D is perhaps TRBD1 (5 bases). This CDR3 has 14 residues. Deletions cut 6 bases from V and 0 bases from J, with 8 bases between. CDR1 is MNHNY and CDR2 is SVGAGI in the germline V gene (reference sequence). This CDR3 reads CASRDIATNEKLFF. Written as DNA, the CDR3 is TGTGCCAGCAGGGACATTGCAACTAATGAAAAACTGTTTTTT.

The rearrangement links TRBV30 to TRBJ1-2, with 7 bases fitting TRBD1. Germline V gives CDR1 GTSNPN, CDR2 SVGIG (reference sequence). V dropped 2 bases and J dropped 4; count of bases not matched to a gene: 7. This CDR3 is built from 14 residues. The CDR3 DNA reads TGTGCCTGGAGTTTACAGGGGCGCTTCTATGGCTACACCTTC. Translating it yields CAWSLQGRFYGYTF.

The chain carries TRBV6-1 and TRBJ2-4; 9 bases are shared with TRBD1. Germline V gives CDR1 MNHNS, CDR2 SASEGT. Trimming cost V 1 base and J 8 bases; bases outside gene matches: 9. This CDR3 has 16 amino acids. In DNA form, the CDR3 reads TGTGCCAGCAGTGAAGTAACAGGGGGCAGCTCGGACATTCAGTACTTC. Translation: CASSEVTGGSSDIQYF.

This chain connects TRBV5-1 to TRBJ2-3; D might be TRBD2 (6 bases). CDR1 SGHRS and CDR2 YFSETQ come from the germline V gene. V lost 2 bases and J lost 2, with 12 bases in between. The CDR3 runs 15 residues. The CDR3 region has the DNA TGCGCCAGCAGCTTCCCGGGACTTCCCACAGATACGCAGTATTTT. This translates into CASSFPGLPTDTQYF.

The chain employs TRBV5-4 and TRBJ1-5; no reliable D call. V lost 0 bases, J lost 3 bases, and 4 bases lay in between. Germline V lookup: CDR1 SGHNT, CDR2 YYREEE (reference sequence). This CDR3 is 13 amino acids long. Here the CDR3 reads CASSLGPNQPQHF. CDR3 DNA: TGTGCCAGCAGCTTGGGGCCCAATCAGCCCCAGCATTTT.

The genes are TRBV27 and TRBJ1-2, with a tentative D call TRBD1 (5 bases). This CDR3 has 15 residues. Germline CDR1 is MNHEY and CDR2 is SMNVEV (reference sequence). The germline V and J ends were trimmed by 4 bases and 3 bases, with 15 bases remaining between them. The CDR3 sequence: CASSYLAGGDYGYTF. DNA for the CDR3: TGTGCCAGCAGTTATCTCGCCGGGGGGGACTATGGCTACACCTTC.

The rearrangement links TRBV2 to TRBJ2-1; D perhaps matches TRBD1 (5 bases). Germline CDR1 reads SNHLY; CDR2 reads FYNNEI. The CDR3 covers 15 residues. Trimming cost V 5 bases and J 3 bases, with 14 bases left between them. CDR3 in amino acids: CASSPDSFNYNEQFF. The DNA of the CDR3 is TGTGCCAGCAGTCCCGACAGCTTTAACTACAATGAGCAGTTCTTC.

This clone showed up just a few times. The chain recombines TRBV11-2 with TRBJ1-4; possibly TRBD1 for D (6 bases). Looked up from germline, CDR1 is SGHAT and CDR2 is FQNNGV. The CDR3 is 15 amino acids. V gave up 5 bases and J gave up 7 bases, with 17 bases separating them. CDR3 region: CASSAYGGGGEKLFF. DNA for the CDR3: TGTGCCAGCAGCGCTTATGGGGGCGGGGGTGAAAAACTGTTTTTT.

The rearrangement links TRBV6-6 to TRBJ1-2; TRBD1 aligns across 8 bases. Germline V CDR1 and CDR2: MNHNY, SVGAGI (reference sequence). The J segment lost 6 bases and the V segment lost 5 bases, leaving 8 bases of the junction unmatched. This CDR3 is built from 14 residues. The CDR3 DNA reads TGTGCCAGCAGTCAAGATCAGGGGGCCCATGGCTACACCTTC. It is translated as CASSQDQGAHGYTF.

The table lists this clone with a few counts. The rearrangement links TRBV5-4 to TRBJ1-2; 7 bases fit TRBD1. The germline CDR1 and CDR2 sequences are SGHNT and YYREEE (reference sequence). J gave up 4 bases and V 3 bases, and 9 bases lay outside the gene matches. The CDR3 spans 15 residues. For the CDR3, the DNA is TGTGCCAGCAGCTACCTTGACAGGGAAGTCTATGGCTACACCTTC. Encoded protein: CASSYLDREVYGYTF.

The gene calls are TRBV2 and TRBJ1-2; D is perhaps TRBD1 (6 bases). The V end was cut by 0 bases, the J end by 4 bases, with 21 bases between. Germline CDR1 is SNHLY and CDR2 is FYNNEI. The CDR3 extends over 18 amino acids. The CDR3 is CASSEALGQSWGSYGYTF. The DNA of the CDR3 is TGTGCCAGCAGTGAAGCGCTCGGACAGTCTTGGGGCTCCTATGGCTACACCTTC.